The entry that follows covers one T cell receptor (beta chain) sequence. The antigen is not known. This specimen belongs to a study of cytomegalovirus exposure and HLA in healthy donors. Whole-study results and caveats: It was approximately 150 TCR beta chains that were listed as cytomegalovirus-associated. In vitro testing confirmed a few CMV-associated chains as specific for CMV antigens.

The donors were members of the roughly 120-subject validation cohort (separate from the approximately 670-subject first cohort). TCRdb keeps only in-frame clones here, not all; method: immunoSEQ multiplex PCR. The profile shows approximately 190,000 clones, 84% of them singletons. The source is a man aged 18-30 years in good health and CMV-seropositive. The source material was PBMCs.

The CDR3 DNA follows: TGTGCCAGCAGCGCCGGACAGGGCCACTACGAGCAGTACTTC. It encodes CASSAGQGHYEQYF. This rearrangement joins TRBV9 to TRBJ2-7, with 8 nucleotides matching TRBD1. V gave up 3 bases and J gave up 3 bases; unmatched junction bases: 5. The CDR3 spans 14 residues. Germline V gene sequence: CDR1 SGDLS, CDR2 YYNGEE.